A single sample gave rise to the 19 T cell receptor beta chains below, sequenced in a study of T cells after yellow fever vaccination. A single record per CDR3 protein comes from TCRdb applying MiXCR to the 5' RACE reads. The sample lists about 260,000 distinct CDR3 sequences, about 5.2% occurring once. The source material was CD4+ T cells sorted from PBMCs, sampled on the day of the yellow fever booster vaccination. Receptors originate from a man between 18 and 29 years old who received the YFV17D yellow fever vaccine.

This clonotype was counted many times. The chain uses TRBV4-3 and TRBJ1-1; a weak D match, TRBD1 (5 bases). With 1 base removed from V and 6 bases from J, the gap between germline ends came to 18 bases. CDR3 length: 16 amino acids. Germline assignment: CDR1 LGHNA and CDR2 YSLEER. The DNA of the CDR3 is TGCGCCAGCAGCCAAGTAGGTAGGGGACGAGGTTCTGAAGCTTTCTTT. Amino acid sequence: CASSQVGRGRGSEAFF.

This clonotype was seen many times. CDR3 in amino acids: CASSQSPRTDTQYF. The CDR3 DNA is TGTGCCAGCAGCCAAAGCCCCCGCACAGATACGCAGTATTTT. The chain recombines TRBV3-1 with TRBJ2-3, with D unclear. The germline CDR1 and CDR2 sequences are LGHDT and YNNKEL (reference sequence). The CDR3 is made up of 14 amino acids. V lost 2 bases and J 1 base, leaving 7 bases between the germline ends.

This clonotype showed up many times. The chain joins TRBV5-1 to TRBJ2-5; D unresolved. V was trimmed by 7 bases and J by 10 bases, leaving 14 bases between them. Germline CDR1 is SGHRS and CDR2 is YFSETQ. The CDR3 is 11 residues long. Written as DNA, the CDR3 is TGCGCCAGCCGCGCCGGTGGGGACCAGTACTTC. This codes for CASRAGGDQYF.

This clonotype appeared many times. The V gene is TRBV7-9, the J gene TRBJ1-3; possible D gene TRBD1, 5 bases. V dropped 4 bases and J dropped 12 bases, with 19 bases sitting between them. The CDR3 is 14 residues long. Germline CDR1 and CDR2: SEHNR and FQNEAQ (reference sequence). CDR3 DNA sequence: TGTGCCAGCAGCTGGCCGGGACTCCGAGACGTCATATATTTT. Encoded protein: CASSWPGLRDVIYF.

This clonotype has a handful of counts. The rearrangement uses TRBV5-1 and TRBJ1-6; no definite D call. CDR1 SGHRS and CDR2 YFSETQ come from the germline V gene. This CDR3 contains 14 residues. The V gene lost 4 bases and the J gene lost 7 bases, with 12 bases spanning the gap. The CDR3, as DNA: TGCGCCAGCAGCCTGTCGCCGGAAAATTCACCCCTCCACTTT. This encodes CASSLSPENSPLHF.

This clonotype was seen repeatedly, ten times or more. V usage is TRBV5-1 and J usage is TRBJ2-7; 11 bases line up with TRBD2. The CDR3 sequence is 12 residues long. The ends lost 6 bases at V and 6 bases at J; junction bases unmatched: 2. Germline V lookup: CDR1 SGHRS, CDR2 YFSETQ. The CDR3 DNA sequence: TGCGCCAGCACCGGGACTAGCGGCGAGCAGTACTTC. The encoded protein is CASTGTSGEQYF.

This clonotype has a count of ten or more. The chain has TRBV11-2 and TRBJ1-5, with a tentative D call TRBD1 (5 bases). This CDR3 is built from 15 residues. Trimming stripped 5 bases from V and 4 bases from J, with 15 bases between. Per the germline V gene, CDR1 is SGHAT and CDR2 is FQNNGV. Here the CDR3 reads CASSPGTGMNQPQHF. CDR3 DNA sequence: TGTGCCAGCAGCCCCGGGACGGGGATGAATCAGCCCCAGCATTTT.

J is TRBJ1-5 and V is TRBV12-3 or TRBV12-4, with a tentative D call TRBD1 (5 bases). The V end lost 8 bases, the J end lost 0 bases, and 11 bases lay between the germline ends. The CDR3 runs 14 residues. CDR3 coding DNA: TGTGCCAGCGCCGGGGGGTATAGCAATCAGCCCCAGCATTTT. Amino acids: CASAGGYSNQPQHF.

CDR3 nucleotides: TGTGCCAGCAGTTACCTCTTACAGGGGAGAGGATATAGCAATCAGCCCCAGCATTTT. Its protein is CASSYLLQGRGYSNQPQHF. The chain carries TRBV6-2 or TRBV6-3 and TRBJ1-5; TRBD1 aligns across 7 bases. CDR1 is MNHEY, CDR2 SVGEGT, per germline. V trimming: 2 bases; J trimming: 0 bases; junction bases outside the gene matches: 13. The CDR3 has 19 residues.

This clonotype appeared a few times. The chain carries TRBV9 and TRBJ1-5, with D possibly being TRBD1 (5 bases). The CDR3 runs 15 residues. CDR1 is SGDLS, CDR2 YYNGEE, per germline. The V end was cut by 4 bases, the J end by 4 bases, with 15 bases between. The CDR3, as DNA: TGTGCCAGCAGCCAGGGTCCAGCTGAAAATCAGCCCCAGCATTTT. Protein: CASSQGPAENQPQHF.

The chain is built from TRBV28 and TRBJ1-2, with D possibly being TRBD1 (6 bases). The CDR3 sequence is 14 residues long. Germline V CDR1 and CDR2: MDHEN, SYDVKM. The V end lost 5 bases, the J end lost 7 bases, and 17 bases lay between the germline ends. The chain's CDR3 is CASSIMGASGGYTF. CDR3 in DNA: TGTGCCAGCAGTATTATGGGGGCTAGTGGTGGCTACACCTTC.

This clonotype was seen ten or more times. The rearrangement uses TRBV7-2 and TRBJ2-1, with TRBD2 identical over 12 bases. Germline V gene sequence: CDR1 SGHTA, CDR2 FQGNSA. The CDR3 is made up of 15 amino acids. V was clipped by 5 bases and J by 5 bases; unmatched bases: 4. CDR3 coding DNA: TGTGCCAGCAGCAATCTAGCGGGGGGGCACAATGAGCAGTTCTTC. It codes for CASSNLAGGHNEQFF.

This clonotype appeared a few times. The gene calls are TRBV4-1 and TRBJ2-6, with TRBD1 matching 11 bases. This CDR3 is built from 18 residues. Germline V gene lookup returns CDR1 MGHRA and CDR2 YSYEKL. V shed 6 bases and J 2 bases; nucleotides not matched to a gene: 9. The CDR3 DNA reads TGCGCCAGCAGAAACCCGGGACAGGGGGGGACTGGGGCCAACGTCCTGACTTTC. It is translated as CASRNPGQGGTGANVLTF.

J is TRBJ2-7 and V is TRBV20-1; TRBD2 might be the D (5 bases). This CDR3 has 15 residues. CDR1 is DFQATT and CDR2 is SNEGSKA in the germline V gene (reference sequence). V lost 5 bases to trimming and J lost 2 bases, with 19 bases between them. CDR3 region: CSAGRARAMTYEQYF. DNA of the CDR3: TGCAGTGCTGGCCGGGCGAGGGCGATGACCTACGAGCAGTACTTC.

This clonotype was counted ten times or more. The J gene is TRBJ1-1, the V gene TRBV29-1; D perhaps matches TRBD1 (5 bases). There are 15 residues in the CDR3. CDR1 is SQVTM and CDR2 is ANQGSEA in the germline V gene. The V gene lost 7 bases and the J gene lost 1 base, with 19 bases spanning the gap. CDR3 sequence: CSAPNPTGGNTEAFF. The CDR3 nucleotides read TGCAGCGCTCCAAACCCCACTGGGGGGAACACTGAAGCTTTCTTT.

V usage is TRBV5-1 and J usage is TRBJ2-1; D is perhaps TRBD1 (5 bases). Germline CDR1 SGHRS, CDR2 YFSETQ. Trimming took 0 bases from V and 2 from J, leaving 12 bases between them. The CDR3 is 16 amino acids. As DNA, the CDR3 is TGCGCCAGCAGCTTGGTAGCTAGGGGCCCCTACAATGAGCAGTTCTTC. This encodes CASSLVARGPYNEQFF.

This clonotype has a count of ten or more. J is TRBJ2-7 and V is TRBV7-9, with TRBD2 as a possible D gene (6 bases). Germline V CDR1 and CDR2: SEHNR, FQNEAQ (reference sequence). V dropped 4 bases and J dropped 3 bases, with 7 bases sitting between them. The CDR3 sequence is 12 residues long. This CDR3 reads CASSWGGYEQYV. In DNA form, the CDR3 reads TGTGCCAGCAGCTGGGGAGGCTACGAGCAGTACGTC.

This clonotype was counted ten times or more. This chain uses TRBV7-2 with TRBJ2-5; D is perhaps TRBD1 or TRBD2 (6 bases each). This CDR3 contains 13 residues. Germline V lookup: CDR1 SGHTA, CDR2 FQGNSA. V lost 3 bases to trimming and J lost 7 bases, with 12 bases between them. DNA of the CDR3: TGTGCCAGCAGCTTTACCGAGGGGGGGACCCAGTACTTC. It is translated as CASSFTEGGTQYF.

This clonotype was observed a handful of times. The chain employs TRBV9 and TRBJ2-3, with D perhaps TRBD1 (5 bases). The germline V and J ends were trimmed by 0 bases and 5 bases, with 10 bases remaining between them. Germline assignment: CDR1 SGDLS and CDR2 YYNGEE. This CDR3 has 14 residues. CDR3 protein: CASSVDPGIDTQYF. The CDR3 DNA reads TGTGCCAGCAGCGTAGACCCAGGGATAGATACGCAGTATTTT.